Below are 17 T cell receptor beta chains sequenced from a single sample in a study of CD8 T cells in ankylosing spondylitis. TCRdb re-called the 5' RACE reads through MiXCR, storing one row per CDR3 protein. This sample has 200,000 to 300,000 distinct CDR3 sequences, with about 10% found just once. Sequencing input: blood, either unsorted or a sorted T cell fraction (not recorded which). All receptors come from a male donor with ankylosing spondylitis or in good health (not recorded which).

The rearrangement joins TRBV5-4 to TRBJ1-1; TRBD1 might be the D (6 bases). Trimming shortened V by 3 bases and J by 0 bases, and 9 bases separated the two germline ends. This CDR3 has 14 amino acids. The germline V gene has CDR1 SGHNT and CDR2 YYREEE (reference sequence). In nucleotides, the CDR3 is TGTGCCAGCAGCTCGGACAGCATGAACACTGAAGCTTTCTTT. This codes for CASSSDSMNTEAFF.

Regarding this clonotype: A much larger clone lies one base from this, so it may be a read error. The genes are TRBV3-1 and TRBJ2-6, with D unresolved. The CDR3 consists of 15 residues. Germline V gene sequence: CDR1 LGHDT, CDR2 YNNKEL (reference sequence). The chain's CDR3 is CASCQGYSGANVLTF. CDR3 nucleotides: TGTGCCAGCTGCCAAGGATACTCTGGGGCCAACGTCCTGACTTTC.

Of note for this clonotype: A much larger clone lies one base from this, so it may be a read error. The gene calls are TRBV2 and TRBJ2-2; the D gene is possibly TRBD2 (6 bases). The germline V gene has CDR1 SNHLY and CDR2 FYNNEI. CDR3 length: 15 residues. CDR3: CVSSVGGANTGELFF. The CDR3 region has the DNA TGTGTCAGCAGTGTCGGAGGGGCGAACACCGGGGAGCTGTTTTTT.

This clonotype was recorded at least ten times. This rearrangement joins TRBV20-1 to TRBJ1-1; D might be TRBD1 (6 bases). There are 15 residues in the CDR3. Germline-derived CDR1 and CDR2 are DFQATT and SNEGSKA (reference sequence). V lost 3 bases to trimming and J lost 2 bases, with 16 bases between them. In DNA form, the CDR3 reads TGCAGTGCTAGGAGCGGGGGGGCGGGAAACACTGAAGCTTTCTTT. It specifies CSARSGGAGNTEAFF.

This clonotype was detected many times. The rearrangement links TRBV5-1 to TRBJ2-1; 8 bases align to TRBD1. V shed 2 bases, J shed 3 bases, and the junction held 4 bases outside the gene matches. The CDR3 has 15 amino acids. Looked up from germline, CDR1 is SGHRS and CDR2 is YFSETQ. In DNA, the CDR3 is TGCGCCAGCAGCTTCCCCGGACAGGGCTACAATGAGCAGTTCTTC. This gives the protein CASSFPGQGYNEQFF.

This clonotype was seen ten or more times. The V call is TRBV12-3 or TRBV12-4, the J call TRBJ2-2; the match to TRBD1 covers 7 bases. V lost 10 bases, J lost 4 bases, and 3 bases stayed unmatched. The CDR3 is 12 amino acids. CDR3 protein: CATRTGTGELFF. The CDR3, as DNA: TGTGCCACCCGGACAGGCACCGGGGAGCTGTTTTTT.

The V call is TRBV11-3, the J call TRBJ2-5, with D perhaps given as TRBD1 or TRBD2 (5 bases each). The CDR3 spans 13 residues. V lost 5 bases to trimming and J lost 5 bases, with 12 bases between them. Germline lookup yields CDR1 SGHNT and CDR2 YENEEA. The DNA of the CDR3 is TGTGCCAGCAGCGGGGGTCCCGATGAGACCCAGTACTTC. Amino acid sequence: CASSGGPDETQYF.

The rearrangement links TRBV15 to TRBJ1-2, with D perhaps matching TRBD1 (6 bases). From germline, CDR1 is LNHNV and CDR2 YYDKDF (reference sequence). CDR3 length: 15 residues. V shed 4 bases and J shed 5 bases, with 17 bases lying between them. Here the CDR3 DNA reads TGTGCCACCAGCACTCAGGCAGGGGCTGGATATGGCTACACCTTC. It codes for CATSTQAGAGYGYTF.

In its sample, this clonotype was seen many times. This rearrangement joins TRBV10-3 to TRBJ1-1; TRBD1 matches 7 bases. The CDR3 loop spans 14 amino acids. The V segment lost 6 bases and the J segment 4 bases; nucleotides outside the gene matches: 8. Germline V gene sequence: CDR1 ENHRY, CDR2 SYGVKD. DNA of the CDR3: TGTGCCATCAGCTCGGGACAGAAATTCACTGAAGCTTTCTTT. Protein sequence: CAISSGQKFTEAFF.

In its sample, this clonotype was seen many times. The chain combines TRBV5-1 with TRBJ1-4; no definite D call. The CDR3 is 13 residues long. Trimming removed 3 bases at V and 8 bases at J, with 11 bases between. The germline V gene has CDR1 SGHRS and CDR2 YFSETQ. CDR3 residues: CASSSTLGEKLFF. CDR3 in DNA: TGCGCCAGCAGCTCCACGCTTGGGGAAAAACTGTTTTTT.

This clonotype was found many times. The rearrangement uses TRBV12-3 or TRBV12-4 and TRBJ1-1, with 7 bases identical to TRBD1. This CDR3 comprises 12 residues. V shed 6 bases, J shed 8 bases, and the junction held 6 bases outside the gene matches. The CDR3 reads CASSPGQAEAFF. CDR3 sequence (DNA): TGTGCCAGCAGCCCCGGACAGGCCGAAGCTTTCTTT.

This clonotype was recorded at least ten times. The rearrangement uses TRBV12-3 or TRBV12-4 and TRBJ1-1, with no clear D. Between the trimmed V and J ends, which lost 3 bases and 5 bases, there was a span of 1 base. The CDR3 consists of 10 residues. The CDR3 sequence: CASSFTEAFF. The DNA for the CDR3 is TGTGCCAGCAGTTTTACTGAAGCTTTCTTT.

This clonotype occurred many times. The chain combines TRBV27 with TRBJ1-2, with 7 bases identical to TRBD1. V lost 8 bases and J lost 1; bases outside the gene matches: 7. Germline V gene sequence: CDR1 MNHEY, CDR2 SMNVEV (reference sequence). The CDR3 runs 14 residues. CDR3 in DNA: TGTGCCAGCCGACAGGGAGGGGGTAACTATGGCTACACCTTC. This sequence encodes CASRQGGGNYGYTF.

This clonotype was seen ten or more times. This rearrangement joins TRBV7-2 to TRBJ2-1; 8 bases fit TRBD1. This CDR3 is 15 amino acids long. Trimming at V came to 4 bases and at J to 4 bases, leaving 6 bases not matched to a gene. Germline V gene lookup returns CDR1 SGHTA and CDR2 FQGNSA. The CDR3 loop is CASSSTGQEYNEQFF. The CDR3 DNA reads as TGTGCCAGCAGCTCAACGGGACAGGAGTACAATGAGCAGTTCTTC. Full variable domain (outside the CDR3, taken from reference TRBV7-2 and TRBJ2-1): GAGVSQSPSNKVTEKGKDVELRCDPISGHTALYWYRQSLGQGLEFLIYFQGNSAPDKSGLPSDRFSAERTGGSVSTLTIQRTQQEDSAVYLCASSSTGQEYNEQFFGPGTRLTVL.

The table lists this clonotype with many counts. The chain carries TRBV12-3 or TRBV12-4 and TRBJ1-1, with 7 bases that match TRBD1. V trimming: 5 bases; J trimming: 8 bases; junction bases outside the gene matches: 5. The CDR3 runs 12 residues. The CDR3 reads CASSLGQAEAFF. In DNA form, the CDR3 reads TGTGCCAGCAGTCTCGGACAGGCCGAAGCTTTCTTT.

This clonotype was observed many times. The V and J genes are TRBV6-1 and TRBJ2-7; possibly TRBD1 for D (7 bases). With 4 bases removed from V and 6 bases from J, the gap between germline ends came to 19 bases. This CDR3 is 15 amino acids long. Germline V gives CDR1 MNHNS, CDR2 SASEGT. The CDR3 sequence: CASSAGGTLVGEQYF. CDR3 in DNA: TGTGCCAGCAGTGCAGGGGGGACCCTGGTGGGCGAGCAGTACTTC.

This clonotype came up many times. The chain employs TRBV7-2 and TRBJ2-3; TRBD1 is a possible D gene (6 bases). Germline V gene sequence: CDR1 SGHTA, CDR2 FQGNSA. The CDR3 extends over 15 amino acids. V lost 1 base, J lost 3 bases, and 11 bases lay in between. The CDR3 spells CASSLGGHGTDTQYF. The CDR3 DNA follows: TGTGCCAGCAGCTTAGGGGGGCATGGGACAGATACGCAGTATTTT.